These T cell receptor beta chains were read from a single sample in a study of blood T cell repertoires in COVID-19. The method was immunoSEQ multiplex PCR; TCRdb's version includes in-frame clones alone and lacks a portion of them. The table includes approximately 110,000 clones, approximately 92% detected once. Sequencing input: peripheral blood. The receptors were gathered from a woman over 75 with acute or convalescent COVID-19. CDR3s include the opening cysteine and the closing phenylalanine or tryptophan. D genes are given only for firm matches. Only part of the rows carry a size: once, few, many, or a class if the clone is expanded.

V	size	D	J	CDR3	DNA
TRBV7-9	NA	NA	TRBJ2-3	CASSLGTGGQSYTDTQYF	TGTGCCAGCAGCTTAGGGACGGGGGGCCAATCTTACACAGATACGCAGTATTTT
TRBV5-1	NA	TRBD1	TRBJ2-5	CASSLGGGSGETQYF	TGCGCCAGCAGCTTGGGAGGGGGCTCGGGGGAGACCCAGTACTTC
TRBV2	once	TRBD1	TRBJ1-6	CASGRQGASSYNSPLHF	TGTGCCAGCGGAAGACAGGGGGCGTCGTCCTATAATTCACCCCTCCACTTT
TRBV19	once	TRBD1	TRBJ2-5	CASSADRGRQETQYF	TGTGCCAGTAGTGCAGACAGGGGACGGCAAGAGACCCAGTACTTC
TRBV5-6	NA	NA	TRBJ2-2	CASSSVWQGRPGELFF	TGTGCCAGCAGCAGTGTCTGGCAGGGGAGACCCGGGGAGCTGTTTTTT
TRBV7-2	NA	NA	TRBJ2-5	CASSLLGLVKETQYF	TGTGCCAGCAGCTTACTAGGTCTGGTAAAAGAGACCCAGTACTTC
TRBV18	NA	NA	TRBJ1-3	CASSPPGLRNSGNTIYF	TGTGCCAGCTCACCACCTGGTTTGCGGAACTCTGGAAACACCATATATTTT
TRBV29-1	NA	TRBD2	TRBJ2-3	CSVTKASGGAATQYF	TGCAGCGTTACGAAGGCTAGCGGGGGGGCGGCTACGCAGTATTTT
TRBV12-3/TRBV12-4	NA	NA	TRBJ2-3	CASSFYTDTQYF	TGTGCCAGCAGCTTTTACACAGATACGCAGTATTTT
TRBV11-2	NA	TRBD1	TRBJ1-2	CASSPDRGYGYTF	TGTGCCAGCAGCCCTGACAGGGGCTATGGCTACACCTTC
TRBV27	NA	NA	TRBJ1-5	CASSLGGAQPQHF	TGTGCCAGCAGTTTAGGCGGGGCTCAGCCCCAGCATTTT
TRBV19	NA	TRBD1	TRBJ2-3	CASSIEGRGRPDTQYF	TGTGCCAGTAGTATCGAGGGCAGGGGGCGCCCAGATACGCAGTATTTT
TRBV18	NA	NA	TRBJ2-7	CASSPPAVFLQYF	TGTGCCAGCTCACCACCGGCCGTTTTCCTTCAGTACTTC
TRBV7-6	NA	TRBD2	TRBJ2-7	CASSFGAGGSYEQYF	TGTGCCAGCAGCTTCGGAGCGGGGGGCTCCTACGAGCAGTACTTC
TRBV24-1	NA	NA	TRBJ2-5	CATSVGETQYF	TGTGCCACCAGTGTCGGAGAGACCCAGTACTTC
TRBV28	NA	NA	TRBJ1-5	CASSPDRFNQPQHF	TGTGCCAGCAGCCCGGACAGATTCAATCAGCCCCAGCATTTT
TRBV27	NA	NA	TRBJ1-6	CASSPLGGGNNSPLHF	TGTGCCAGCAGCCCCCTTGGGGGGGGCAATAATTCACCCCTCCACTTT
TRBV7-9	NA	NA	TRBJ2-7	CASSLVGGNEQYF	TGTGCCAGCAGCTTAGTAGGGGGTAACGAGCAGTACTTC
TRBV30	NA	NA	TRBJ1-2	CAWSAQGPIGYTF	TGTGCCTGGAGTGCTCAGGGCCCCATAGGCTACACCTTC
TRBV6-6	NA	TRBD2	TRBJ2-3	CASRLLAGYSTDTQYF	TGTGCCAGCAGACTACTAGCGGGGTATAGCACAGATACGCAGTATTTT
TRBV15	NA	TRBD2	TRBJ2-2	CATSRDRLAAGELFF	TGTGCCACCAGCAGAGATCGACTAGCAGCCGGGGAGCTGTTTTTT
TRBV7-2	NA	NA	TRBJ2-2	CASSLGPSKAGELFF	TGTGCCAGCAGCTTAGGTCCTAGTAAGGCCGGGGAGCTGTTTTTT
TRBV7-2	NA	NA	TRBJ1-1	CASSLVPGSNTEAFF	TGTGCCAGCAGCTTAGTTCCGGGGTCGAACACTGAAGCTTTCTTT
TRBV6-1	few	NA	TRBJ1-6	CASSEAGGFSYNSPLHF	TGTGCCAGCAGTGAAGCGGGGGGATTCTCCTATAATTCACCCCTCCACTTT
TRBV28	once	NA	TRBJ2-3	CASSGARITDTQYF	TGTGCCAGCAGTGGGGCGAGAATCACAGATACGCAGTATTTT
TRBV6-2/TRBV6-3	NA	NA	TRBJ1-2	CASSYSTGPNYGYTF	TGTGCCAGCAGTTACTCGACAGGACCTAACTATGGCTACACCTTC
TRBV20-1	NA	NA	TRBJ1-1	CSVSIRGEAFF	TGCAGTGTGTCTATCCGAGGTGAAGCTTTCTTT
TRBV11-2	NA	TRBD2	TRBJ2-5	CASSLGAGGWETQYF	TGTGCCAGCAGCTTAGGAGCGGGGGGCTGGGAGACCCAGTACTTC
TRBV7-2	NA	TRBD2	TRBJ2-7	CASSQSGTYSYEQYF	TGTGCCAGCAGCCAAAGCGGGACGTACTCCTACGAGCAGTACTTC
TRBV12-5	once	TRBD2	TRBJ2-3	CASGLAGTDTQYF	TGTGCTAGTGGTCTAGCGGGCACAGATACGCAGTATTTT
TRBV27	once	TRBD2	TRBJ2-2	CASRRGGTGELFF	TGTGCCAGCAGACGGGGGGGGACCGGGGAGCTGTTTTTT
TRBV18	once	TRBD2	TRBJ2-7	CASSPTSGPYEQYF	TGTGCCAGCTCACCGACTAGCGGTCCCTACGAGCAGTACTTC
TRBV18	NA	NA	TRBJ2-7	CASSPGAWNYEQYF	TGTGCCAGCTCACCAGGGGCGTGGAACTACGAGCAGTACTTC
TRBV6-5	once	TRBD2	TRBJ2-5	CASHTGTSGGLYF	TGTGCCAGCCATACCGGGACTAGCGGGGGGCTGTACTTC
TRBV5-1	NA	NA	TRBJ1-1	CASSLERGWGGTEAFF	TGCGCCAGCAGCTTGGAACGGGGATGGGGAGGAACTGAAGCTTTCTTT
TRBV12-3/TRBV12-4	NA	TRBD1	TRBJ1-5	CASSKDRVPQHF	TGTGCCAGCAGCAAAGACAGGGTCCCCCAGCATTTT
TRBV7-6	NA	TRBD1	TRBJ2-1	CASSSGTGGSYNEQFF	TGTGCCAGCAGCTCCGGGACAGGGGGCTCCTACAATGAGCAGTTCTTC
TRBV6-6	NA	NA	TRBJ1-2	CASNEGSGTYGYTF	TGTGCCAGCAACGAGGGTTCGGGAACTTATGGCTACACCTTC
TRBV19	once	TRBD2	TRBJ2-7	CASSIGPSGGYEQYF	TGTGCCAGTAGTATCGGACCTAGCGGGGGGTACGAGCAGTACTTC
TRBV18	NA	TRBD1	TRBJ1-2	CASPQGAGVYGYTF	TGTGCCAGCCCACAGGGGGCGGGTGTCTATGGCTACACCTTC
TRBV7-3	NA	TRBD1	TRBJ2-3	CASTLGGGTDTQYF	TGTGCCAGCACCTTAGGGGGCGGCACAGATACGCAGTATTTT
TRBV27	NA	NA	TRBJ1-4	CASSWGGTNEKLFF	TGTGCCAGCAGTTGGGGGGGTACTAATGAAAAACTGTTTTTT
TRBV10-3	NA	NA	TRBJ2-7	CAIRIRDTYEQYF	TGTGCCATCAGGATCCGGGACACCTACGAGCAGTACTTC
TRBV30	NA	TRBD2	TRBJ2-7	CAWSPGLAGGYEQYF	TGTGCCTGGAGTCCAGGACTAGCGGGGGGCTACGAGCAGTACTTC
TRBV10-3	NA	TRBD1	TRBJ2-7	CATLPGQSGYEQYF	TGTGCCACCCTACCGGGACAGTCGGGCTACGAGCAGTACTTC
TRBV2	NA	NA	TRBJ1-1	CASSGQNTEAFF	TGTGCCAGCAGTGGACAGAACACTGAAGCTTTCTTT
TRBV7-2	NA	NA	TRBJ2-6	CASSLGSGSSGANVLTF	TGTGCCAGCAGCTTAGGTTCGGGGAGCTCTGGGGCCAACGTCCTGACTTTC
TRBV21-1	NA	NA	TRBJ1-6	CASSSPTRQGPGDNSPLHF	TGTGCCAGCAGCTCTCCGACGCGGCAGGGGCCAGGGGATAATTCACCCCTCCACTTT
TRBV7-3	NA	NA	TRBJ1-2	CASSDGQWGYTF	TGTGCCAGCAGCGACGGACAGTGGGGCTACACCTTC
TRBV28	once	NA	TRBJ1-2	CASSLGGDHYGYTF	TGTGCCAGCAGTTTAGGGGGGGACCACTATGGCTACACCTTC
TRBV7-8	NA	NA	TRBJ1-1	CASSFRLQRGYTEAFF	TGTGCCAGCAGCTTCCGACTCCAACGGGGATACACTGAAGCTTTCTTT
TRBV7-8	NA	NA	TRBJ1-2	CASSLAGDFYGYTF	TGTGCCAGCAGCTTAGCAGGGGACTTCTATGGCTACACCTTC
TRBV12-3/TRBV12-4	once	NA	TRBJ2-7	CASSSGTTGEQYF	TGTGCCAGCAGTTCCGGGACAACCGGCGAGCAGTACTTC
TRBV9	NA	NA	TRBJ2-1	CASSVADNEQFF	TGTGCCAGCAGCGTAGCCGACAATGAGCAGTTCTTC
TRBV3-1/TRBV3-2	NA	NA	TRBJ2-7	CASSQGDSYEQYF	TGTGCCAGCAGCCAAGGCGACTCCTACGAGCAGTACTTC
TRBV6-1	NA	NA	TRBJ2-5	CASSEGTAPTQYF	TGTGCCAGCAGTGAAGGGACAGCCCCGACCCAGTACTTC
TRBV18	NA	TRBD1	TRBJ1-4	CASSQGAGNEKLFF	TGTGCCAGCTCTCAGGGGGCCGGGAATGAAAAACTGTTTTTT